The clone carrying this T cell receptor beta chain showed up just a few times. V dropped 5 bases and J dropped 2; count of bases not matched to a gene: 2. The CDR3 consists of 14 residues. Germline V gene lookup returns CDR1 MDHEN and CDR2 SYDVKM. Time point meaning: pre-sensitization, week 0. Treatment given: therapeutic diphenylcyclopropenone sensitization with weekly scalp DPC. Whole blood that had not been fractionated was the source of extracted total RNA. MiXCR was run by TCRdb on the RACE reads, yielding one entry per CDR3 protein. The sample holds 300,000 to 450,000 distinct CDR3 sequences, roughly 5% seen once. This record belongs to a study of human T cells and chemical hapten exposure.

This specimen consisted of whole blood, obtained in connection with sensitization to the hapten diphenylcyclopropenone (DPC). This receptor was identified in a woman in her forties or fifties with alopecia areata. Some clones in this sample may be carry-over from other donors' samples. V gene TRBV28 combines with J gene TRBJ2-5; 10 bases match TRBD2. In nucleotides, the CDR3 is TGTGCCAGCAGTAAAGCGGGAGGGCAAGAGACCCAGTACTTC. Translation: CASSKAGGQETQYF. The full variable domain, rest sourced from reference TRBV28 and TRBJ2-5, is DVKVTQSSRYLVKRTGEKVFLECVQDMDHENMFWYRQDPGLGLRLIYFSYDVKMKEKGDIPEGYSVSREKKERFSLILESASTNQTSMYLCASSKAGGQETQYFGPGTRLLVL.